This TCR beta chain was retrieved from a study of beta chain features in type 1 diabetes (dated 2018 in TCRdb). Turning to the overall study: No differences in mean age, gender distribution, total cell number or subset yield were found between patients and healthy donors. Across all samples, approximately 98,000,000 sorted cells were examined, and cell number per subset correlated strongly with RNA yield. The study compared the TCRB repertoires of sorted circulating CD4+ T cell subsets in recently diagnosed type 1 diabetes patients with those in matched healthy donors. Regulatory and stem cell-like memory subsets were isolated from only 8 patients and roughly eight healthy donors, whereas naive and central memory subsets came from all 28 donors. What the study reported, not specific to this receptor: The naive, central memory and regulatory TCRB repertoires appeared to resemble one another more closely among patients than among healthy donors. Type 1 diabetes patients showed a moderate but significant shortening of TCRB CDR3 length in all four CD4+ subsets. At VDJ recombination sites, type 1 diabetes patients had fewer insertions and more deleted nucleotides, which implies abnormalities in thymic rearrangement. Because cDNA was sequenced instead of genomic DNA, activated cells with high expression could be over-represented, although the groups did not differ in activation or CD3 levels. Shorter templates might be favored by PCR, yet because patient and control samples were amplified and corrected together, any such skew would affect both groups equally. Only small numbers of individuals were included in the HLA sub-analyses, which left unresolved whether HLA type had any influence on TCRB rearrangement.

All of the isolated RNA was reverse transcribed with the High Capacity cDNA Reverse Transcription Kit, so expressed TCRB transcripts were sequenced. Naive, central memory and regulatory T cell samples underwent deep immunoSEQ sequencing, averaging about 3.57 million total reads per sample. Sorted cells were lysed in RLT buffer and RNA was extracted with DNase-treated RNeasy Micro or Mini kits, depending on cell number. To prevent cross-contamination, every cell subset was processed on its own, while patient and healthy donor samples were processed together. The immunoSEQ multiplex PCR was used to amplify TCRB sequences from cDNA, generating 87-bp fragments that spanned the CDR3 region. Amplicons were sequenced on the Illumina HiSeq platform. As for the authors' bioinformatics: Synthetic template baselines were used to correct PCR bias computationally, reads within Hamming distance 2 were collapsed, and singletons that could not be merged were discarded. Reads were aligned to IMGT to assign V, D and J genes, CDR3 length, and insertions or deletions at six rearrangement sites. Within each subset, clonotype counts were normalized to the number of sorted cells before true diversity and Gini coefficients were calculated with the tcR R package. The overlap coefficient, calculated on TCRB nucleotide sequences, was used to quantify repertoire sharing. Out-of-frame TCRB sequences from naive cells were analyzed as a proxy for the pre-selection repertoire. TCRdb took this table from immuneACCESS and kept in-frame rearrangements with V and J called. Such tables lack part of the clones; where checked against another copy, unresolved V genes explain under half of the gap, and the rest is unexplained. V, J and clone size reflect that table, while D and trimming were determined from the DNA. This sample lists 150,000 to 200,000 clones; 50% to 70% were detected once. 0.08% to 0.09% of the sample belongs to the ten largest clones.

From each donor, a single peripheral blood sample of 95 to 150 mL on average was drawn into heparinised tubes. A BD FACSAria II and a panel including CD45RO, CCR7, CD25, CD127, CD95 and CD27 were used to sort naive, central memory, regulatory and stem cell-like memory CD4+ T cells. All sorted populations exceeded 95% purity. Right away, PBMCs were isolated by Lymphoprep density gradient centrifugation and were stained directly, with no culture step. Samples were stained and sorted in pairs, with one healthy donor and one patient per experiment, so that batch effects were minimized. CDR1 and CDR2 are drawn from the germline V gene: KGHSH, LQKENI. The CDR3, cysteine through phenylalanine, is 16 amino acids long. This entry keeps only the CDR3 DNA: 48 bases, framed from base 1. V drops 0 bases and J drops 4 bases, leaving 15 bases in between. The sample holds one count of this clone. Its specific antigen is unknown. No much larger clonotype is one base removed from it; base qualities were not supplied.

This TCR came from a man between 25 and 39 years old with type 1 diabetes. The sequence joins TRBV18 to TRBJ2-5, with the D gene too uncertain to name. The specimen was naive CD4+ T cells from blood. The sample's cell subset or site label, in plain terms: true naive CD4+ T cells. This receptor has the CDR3 CASSPPSSRSPETQYF. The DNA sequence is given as TGTGCCAGCTCACCACCATCTAGTAGGTCCCCAGAGACCCAGTACTTC. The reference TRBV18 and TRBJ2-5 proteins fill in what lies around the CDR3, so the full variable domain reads NAGVMQNPRHLVRRRGQEARLRCSPMKGHSHVYWYRQLPEEGLKFMVYLQKENIIDESGMPKERFSAEFPKEGPSILRIQQVVRGDSAAYFCASSPPSSRSPETQYFGPGTRLLVL.